The 9 T cell receptor beta chains in this list originate from one sample, sequenced in a study of shared clonotypes between healthy human individuals. The assay was immunoSEQ multiplex PCR, and TCRdb's table has in-frame clones only and misses some. Here the sample spans about 1.5 million clones, 98% being singletons. The sample comprised naive CD4+ T cells sorted from blood. This sample's subset: CD45RA+ positively selected. Receptors originate from a man younger than 40 in good health.

The chain combines TRBV11-3 with TRBJ2-1; weak D call: TRBD2 (6 bases). This CDR3 is built from 15 residues. Looked up from germline, CDR1 is SGHNT and CDR2 is YENEEA. V was cut by 5 bases and J by 8 bases, with 19 bases left in between. The CDR3 protein is CASSLRGTSRYEQFF. The CDR3 DNA reads TGTGCCAGCAGCCTCCGAGGAACTAGCAGGTATGAGCAGTTCTTC.

The chain recombines TRBV4-1 with TRBJ1-1, with TRBD1 matching over 8 bases. The trim removed 3 bases at V and 6 bases at J, leaving 15 bases unmatched. Per the germline V gene, CDR1 is MGHRA and CDR2 is YSYEKL. The CDR3 loop spans 17 amino acids. CDR3 amino acids: CASSQTGAELYRAEAFF. The CDR3 DNA reads TGCGCCAGCAGCCAGACAGGGGCCGAACTTTACCGGGCTGAAGCTTTCTTT.

This clone was observed once. The rearrangement links TRBV5-4 to TRBJ2-1, with TRBD1 as a possible D gene (5 bases). Per the germline V gene, CDR1 is SGHNT and CDR2 is YYREEE (reference sequence). The CDR3 consists of 15 residues. V was shortened by 0 bases and J by 8 bases, with 15 bases between the two germline ends. The CDR3 reads CASSLASRALDEQFF. DNA for the CDR3: TGTGCCAGCAGCTTGGCAAGCAGGGCCCTCGATGAGCAGTTCTTC.

The CDR3 DNA is TGTGCCTGGAGTACGCGGACAGGGGGACGTGAAAAACTGTTTTTT. Residues: CAWSTRTGGREKLFF. The rearrangement uses TRBV30 and TRBJ1-4, with 10 bases matching TRBD1. Trimming removed 2 bases from V and 7 bases from J; junction bases left unmatched: 7. There are 15 residues in the CDR3. In germline, CDR1 is GTSNPN, CDR2 SVGIG (reference sequence).

J is TRBJ2-4 and V is TRBV28, with TRBD1 identical over 7 bases. The CDR3 runs 13 residues. The germline V gene has CDR1 MDHEN and CDR2 SYDVKM. V was clipped by 5 bases and J by 14 bases; unmatched bases: 12. The CDR3 DNA reads as TGTGCCAGCAGTCTCGCCTCGGACAGGTGGGAGTACTTC. Encoded protein: CASSLASDRWEYF.

This chain links TRBV6-5 with TRBJ2-1; 11 nucleotides align to TRBD2. The V segment lost 6 bases and the J segment 8 bases; nucleotides outside the gene matches: 9. Germline values: CDR1 MNHEY, CDR2 SVGAGI. The CDR3 loop spans 15 amino acids. CDR3 sequence (DNA): TGTGCCAGCAGACGAACTAGCGGGAGTCCTCATGAGCAGTTCTTC. It encodes CASRRTSGSPHEQFF.

Comment on this clone: At one of its ends the junction is not consistent with the germline gene, which may arise from a read error. The sample holds other DNA sequences that translate to the same CDR3. The chain couples TRBV7-8 to TRBJ2-7, with 12 bases matching TRBD2. CDR3 length: 13 residues. CDR1 is SGHVS, CDR2 FQNEAQ, per germline. In DNA form, the CDR3 reads TGCGCCAGCAGCCTAGCGGGAGGGTACGAGCAGTACTTC. This translates into CASSLAGGYEQYF. Variable domain in full (rest from reference TRBV7-8 and TRBJ2-7): GAGVSQSPRYKVAKRGQDVALRCDPISGHVSLFWYQQALGQGPEFLTYFQNEAQLDKSGLPSDRFFAERPEGSVSTLKIQRTQQEDSAVYLCASSLAGGYEQYFGPGTRLTVT.

A single count supports this clone. V is TRBV29-1 and J is TRBJ2-7; no clear D gene. CDR1 and CDR2 from the germline V gene are SQVTM and ANQGSEA. V lost 4 bases to trimming and J lost 4 bases, with 14 bases between them. The CDR3 has 13 amino acids. The CDR3 spells CSVATALVYEQYF. The CDR3 DNA is TGCAGCGTTGCCACAGCCCTGGTGTACGAGCAGTACTTC.

The rearrangement links TRBV5-1 to TRBJ2-7; 8 bases are a match to TRBD1. Losses at the gene ends were 8 bases for V and 4 bases for J; bases not matched to a gene: 5. CDR3 length equals 12 residues. CDR1 SGHRS and CDR2 YFSETQ come from the germline V gene. The CDR3 DNA is TGCGCCAGTGCGGACAGGGAGTACGAGCAGTACTTC. Protein: CASADREYEQYF.